Listed below are T cell receptor beta chains from one sample, sequenced in a study of T-cell reconstitution after alpha-beta-depleted transplantation in children. TCRdb independently ran MiXCR on the PCR reads; one entry per CDR3 protein. This sample has approximately 400,000 distinct CDR3 sequences, with about a sixth found just once. Sequencing was performed on PBMCs, mostly from graft donor cells, taken 360 days after TCRalphabeta/CD19-depleted stem cell transplant. These receptor sequences come from a boy younger than two who had a stem cell transplant for Wiskott-Aldrich syndrome, so the T cells may come from the graft donor. Both conserved end residues are part of each CDR3. The D gene is left open where the match is weak. Size tells how often a clone was seen (once, few, many) or the class of an expanded clone, and some rows leave it out.

>17|TRBV7-2|TRBJ2-3|TRBD2|few
TGTGCCAGCAGCTTACTCAGCGGGAGGGGGGACACAGATACGCAGTATTTT
CASSLLSGRGDTDTQYF
>14|TRBV6-1|TRBJ2-1|NA|few
TGTGCCAGCACCTATCGGGAGTATGCGAATGAGCAGTTCTTC
CASTYREYANEQFF
>15|TRBV28|TRBJ2-1|TRBD2|few
TGTGCCAGCAGAGCCCCTAGCGGGAGTTACAATGAGCAGTTCTTC
CASRAPSGSYNEQFF
>13|TRBV30|TRBJ2-1|NA|NA
TGTGCCTGGAGTGGGGCTCAGACAAATGAGCAGTTCTTC
CAWSGAQTNEQFF
>14|TRBV6-5|TRBJ2-7|NA|few
TGTGCCAGCAGTTATTTCACCGGGAGAGACGAGCAGTACTTC
CASSYFTGRDEQYF
>12|TRBV29-1|TRBJ2-3|NA|many
TGCAGCCCCGGGACCCCGACAGATACGCAGTATTTT
CSPGTPTDTQYF
>19|TRBV24-1|TRBJ2-5|TRBD2|NA
TGTGCCACCATCGTTCTTCCGGGACTAGCGGGGGACCTAGGAGAGACCCAGTACTTC
CATIVLPGLAGDLGETQYF
>13|TRBV12-3/TRBV12-4|TRBJ2-7|NA|many
TGTGCCAGCAGTTTGGGTACAGGGCGGGAGCAGTACTTC
CASSLGTGREQYF
>14|TRBV28|TRBJ2-7|TRBD2|NA
TGTGCCAGCAGTTGGGGGGGGGAGGACTACGAGCAGTACTTC
CASSWGGEDYEQYF
>19|TRBV5-1|TRBJ2-1|TRBD2|few
TGCGCCAGCAGCTTGGCCAAATGGGGAGCGGGAGGGCCGCGGAATGAGCAGTTCTTC
CASSLAKWGAGGPRNEQFF
>15|TRBV29-1|TRBJ2-1|TRBD1|NA
TGCAGCGTTGAGTTGGGACAGGGGGTGTACAATGAGCAGTTCTTC
CSVELGQGVYNEQFF
>11|TRBV15|TRBJ1-3|NA|NA
TGTGCCTCCCAAATAGGAAACACCATATATTTT
CASQIGNTIYF
>15|TRBV4-3|TRBJ2-5|TRBD1|few
TGCGCCAGCAGCCAAGTTGGACAGGGGGGGGAGACCCAGTACTTC
CASSQVGQGGETQYF
>13|TRBV2|TRBJ1-1|NA|few
TGTGCCAGCAGTGAAGCGGGATTGCCTGAAGCTTTCTTT
CASSEAGLPEAFF
>11|TRBV27|TRBJ1-2|NA|few
TGTGCCAGCAAGTCCTTCTATGGCTACACCTTC
CASKSFYGYTF
>14|TRBV20-1|TRBJ2-7|TRBD1|NA
TGCAGTGCTAGAGATACGGACAGGAGCTACGAGCAGTACTTC
CSARDTDRSYEQYF
>14|TRBV5-1|TRBJ1-1|NA|NA
TGCGCCAGCAGCAGTCTTAAGGCGAACACTGAAGCTTTCTTT
CASSSLKANTEAFF
>18|TRBV6-2/TRBV6-3|TRBJ2-1|NA|few
TGTGCCAGCAGTTACTCCCGCCTTTATTGGTATCCCGACAATGAGCAGTTCTTC
CASSYSRLYWYPDNEQFF
>17|TRBV12-3/TRBV12-4|TRBJ1-4|TRBD1|NA
TGTGCCAGCAGTTCCACTTCCCTACAGGGGGCTAATGAAAAACTGTTTTTT
CASSSTSLQGANEKLFF
>12|TRBV29-1|TRBJ2-5|NA|few
TGCAGCGCCTGGCGCTCAGGAGAGACCCAGTACTTC
CSAWRSGETQYF
>16|TRBV6-5|TRBJ2-7|NA|NA
TGTGCCAGCAGTTACAGCCTAGCAGCGAGCTCCTACGAGCAGTACTTC
CASSYSLAASSYEQYF
>16|TRBV7-2|TRBJ2-4|NA|NA
TGTGCCAGCAGCTTAGCGAGACAGAAAGCCAAAAACATTCAGTACTTC
CASSLARQKAKNIQYF
>14|TRBV12-3/TRBV12-4|TRBJ1-6|NA|many
TGTGCCAGCAGTTTCGGGCAGGTTCATTCACCCCTCCACTTT
CASSFGQVHSPLHF
>16|TRBV7-8|TRBJ2-2|TRBD1|many
TGTGCCAGCAGCCCAAACAGGGGGCTCTACACCGGGGAGCTGTTTTTT
CASSPNRGLYTGELFF
>14|TRBV28|TRBJ2-5|TRBD1|NA
TGTGCCAGCAGGGATACAGGGGGCGGAGAGACCCAGTACTTC
CASRDTGGGETQYF
>15|TRBV7-2|TRBJ2-1|NA|few
TGTGCCAGCAGTCCTTCGGGGGGCGTATATAATGAGCAGTTCTTC
CASSPSGGVYNEQFF
>13|TRBV6-2/TRBV6-3|TRBJ2-7|NA|few
TGTGCCAGCAGTTACTCGATAAGGACGGAGCAGTACTTC
CASSYSIRTEQYF
>17|TRBV11-3|TRBJ1-4|TRBD1|few
TGTGCCAGCAGCTTACTGGACAGGGGGCGTAAGAATGAAAAACTGTTTTTT
CASSLLDRGRKNEKLFF
>15|TRBV2|TRBJ2-3|NA|NA
TGTGCCAGCGGAGTTTACCCTTTGTCACCAGATACGCAGTATTTT
CASGVYPLSPDTQYF
>16|TRBV5-5|TRBJ2-1|TRBD1|few
TGTGCCAGCAGCCTCTGGACAGGGGGCTCCTACAATGAGCAGTTCTTC
CASSLWTGGSYNEQFF
>15|TRBV19|TRBJ2-7|TRBD1|few
TGTGCCAGTAGTTACCGGGACAGGAACTACTACGAGCAGTACTTC
CASSYRDRNYYEQYF
>12|TRBV25-1|TRBJ1-5|TRBD1|few
TGTGCCAGCGGGACAGGGCGTCAGCCCCAGCATTTT
CASGTGRQPQHF
>15|TRBV5-1|TRBJ1-2|TRBD1|many
TGCGCCAGCAGCTCGTCCGGGACAGGGGGCTATGGCTACACCTTC
CASSSSGTGGYGYTF
>16|TRBV27|TRBJ2-7|TRBD1|many
TGTGCCAGCAGTGATCTCGGACAGGGGGCCTTTTACGAGCAGTACTTC
CASSDLGQGAFYEQYF
>14|TRBV29-1|TRBJ2-7|NA|few
TGCAGCGTTCGCGGGACAAAGAGCTCCTACGAGCAGTACTTC
CSVRGTKSSYEQYF
>13|TRBV6-2/TRBV6-3|TRBJ2-7|NA|NA
TGTGCCAGCAGAGACAGGTTCTCCTACGAGCAGTACTTC
CASRDRFSYEQYF
>13|TRBV3-1|TRBJ2-7|TRBD1|few
TGTGCCAGCAGCCTGAGGACAGGGAGCGAGCAGTACTTC
CASSLRTGSEQYF
>15|TRBV5-1|TRBJ2-5|NA|few
TGCGCCAGCAGCTTGGAAGGGGCAGCGGTGGAGACCCAGTACTTC
CASSLEGAAVETQYF
>17|TRBV4-1|TRBJ2-1|TRBD2|few
TGCGCCAGCAGCCAAGATCCTTCAGCGGGATGGGGCCATGAGCAGTTCTTC
CASSQDPSAGWGHEQFF
>15|TRBV7-9|TRBJ2-7|TRBD1|few
TGTGCCAGCAGCTTAACGCCGGGACAGCCCTACGAGCAGTACTTC
CASSLTPGQPYEQYF
>14|TRBV9|TRBJ2-2|NA|NA
TGTGCCAGCAGCGTAGAGGGAACTAGGGGGGAGCTGTTTTTT
CASSVEGTRGELFF
>14|TRBV4-3|TRBJ2-3|NA|NA
TGCGCCAGCAGCCAGAGGGCTTACACAGATACGCAGTATTTT
CASSQRAYTDTQYF
>15|TRBV5-1|TRBJ2-3|NA|few
TGCGCCAGCAGCCGTGGGACATCCTACACAGATACGCAGTATTTT
CASSRGTSYTDTQYF
>13|TRBV6-5|TRBJ2-5|TRBD1|once
TGTGCCAGCAGTTCAGGGGGCTTGAAGACCCAGTACTTC
CASSSGGLKTQYF
>12|TRBV29-1|TRBJ2-7|TRBD1|NA
TGCAGCGTTGAGCGACAGGGGGATGGGCAGTACTTC
CSVERQGDGQYF
>18|TRBV6-1|TRBJ2-7|NA|few
TGTGCCAGCAGCCTGTTCTCTCTGTCGAGGGAAGGGCGCTACGAGCAGTACTTC
CASSLFSLSREGRYEQYF
>14|TRBV12-3/TRBV12-4|TRBJ1-5|NA|few
TGTGCCAGCAGTTTTCGGGGGGCAAGTCAGCCCCAGCATTTT
CASSFRGASQPQHF
>13|TRBV24-1|TRBJ2-5|NA|few
TGTGCCACCAGTGGAACAGGGAGAGTGGCCCAGTACTTC
CATSGTGRVAQYF
>15|TRBV15|TRBJ2-7|TRBD2|once
TGTGCCACCAGCAGCCTTCTAGCGGGAGTTAACGAGCAGTACTTC
CATSSLLAGVNEQYF
>12|TRBV12-3/TRBV12-4|TRBJ1-1|NA|few
TGTGCCAGCACGAAGATGAACACTGAAGCTTTCTTT
CASTKMNTEAFF
>13|TRBV20-1|TRBJ2-2|NA|NA
TGCAGTGCTTTAATCGCGAACACCGGGGAGCTGTTTTTT
CSALIANTGELFF
>15|TRBV27|TRBJ2-2|NA|NA
TGTGCGAGCAGGGAGTTCCCCCCCGACACCGGGGAGCTGTTTTTT
CASREFPPDTGELFF
>14|TRBV3-1|TRBJ2-1|TRBD2|NA
TGTGCCAGCAGTCCTAGCGGCTATTACAATGAGCAGTTCTTC
CASSPSGYYNEQFF
>16|TRBV24-1|TRBJ2-5|TRBD1|few
TGTGCCACCAGTGATTTCGGACAGGGTCCTCAAGAGACCCAGTACTTC
CATSDFGQGPQETQYF
>12|TRBV3-1|TRBJ1-6|NA|few
TGTGCCAGCAGCCAAATCGGATCACCCCTCCACTTT
CASSQIGSPLHF
>14|TRBV9|TRBJ2-5|NA|NA
TGTGCCAGCAGCGTAGCCCCTCAGGACGGGACCCAGTACTTC
CASSVAPQDGTQYF
>18|TRBV11-2|TRBJ2-1|NA|few
TGTGCCAGCAGCTTAGGCGGGGCGGGAAAGAGGGGTTACAATGAGCAGTTCTTC
CASSLGGAGKRGYNEQFF
>13|TRBV7-9|TRBJ2-5|NA|NA
TGTGCCAGCAGCTTACCCAATCAAGAGACCCAGTACTTC
CASSLPNQETQYF
>15|TRBV4-1|TRBJ2-7|NA|few
TGCGCCAGCAGCCAGGAAGGTCGGCGGGCCTACGAGCAGTACTTC
CASSQEGRRAYEQYF